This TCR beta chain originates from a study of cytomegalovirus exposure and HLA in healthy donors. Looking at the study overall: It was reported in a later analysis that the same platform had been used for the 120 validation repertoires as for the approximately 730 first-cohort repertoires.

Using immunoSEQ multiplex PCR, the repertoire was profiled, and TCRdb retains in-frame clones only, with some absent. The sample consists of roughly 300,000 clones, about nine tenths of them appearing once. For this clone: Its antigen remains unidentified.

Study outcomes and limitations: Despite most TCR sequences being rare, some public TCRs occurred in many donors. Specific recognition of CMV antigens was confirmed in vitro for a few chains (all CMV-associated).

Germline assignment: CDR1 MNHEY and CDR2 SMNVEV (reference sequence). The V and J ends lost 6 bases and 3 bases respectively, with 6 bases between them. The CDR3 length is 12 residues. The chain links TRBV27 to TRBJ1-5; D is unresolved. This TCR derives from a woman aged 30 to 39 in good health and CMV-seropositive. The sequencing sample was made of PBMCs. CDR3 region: CASSEFNQPQHF. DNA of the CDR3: TGTGCCAGCAGCGAATTCAATCAGCCCCAGCATTTT.